A single sample gave rise to the 19 T cell receptor beta chains below, sequenced in a study of T cells after posttransplantation cyclophosphamide. Only in-frame clones appear in the TCRdb table, and some are missing; sequencing was by immunoSEQ multiplex PCR. Of tens of thousands of clones in the sample, more than 70% were seen once. Material for sequencing was PBMCs. These receptors came from a young man with a blood cancer, CMV-positive, and with a related stem cell donor.

The chain joins TRBV10-3 to TRBJ2-7, with D hard to call. V was trimmed by 4 bases and J by 7 bases, leaving 14 bases between them. Germline V CDR1 and CDR2: ENHRY, SYGVKD. CDR3 length equals 13 residues. The CDR3 DNA is TGTGCCATCAGTGGCGTCGCGAGCGCTGAGCAGTACTTC. Residues: CAISGVASAEQYF.

J is TRBJ1-2 and V is TRBV9, with D perhaps TRBD1 (5 bases). This CDR3 region has 11 residues. V lost 3 bases, J lost 10 bases, and 10 bases lay in between. The germline gives CDR1 SGDLS, CDR2 YYNGEE. CDR3 residues: CASSERDFYTF. CDR3 DNA sequence: TGTGCCAGCAGCGAACGGGACTTCTACACCTTC.

The chain combines TRBV30 with TRBJ2-1, with TRBD2 matching 8 bases. Germline loops: CDR1 GTSNPN, CDR2 SVGIG (reference sequence). This CDR3 contains 14 residues. V shed 5 bases, J shed 1 base, and the junction held 4 bases outside the gene matches. CDR3 nucleotides: TGTGCCTGGCCGGGACTAGGTTCCTACAATGAGCAGTTCTTC. Protein sequence: CAWPGLGSYNEQFF.

This clone was found a few times. J is TRBJ2-7 and V is TRBV19; D possibly corresponds to TRBD2 (6 bases). CDR3 size: 15 residues. Looked up from germline, CDR1 is LNHDA and CDR2 is SQIVND (reference sequence). Trimming removed 1 base from V and 2 bases from J, with 12 bases in between. The CDR3: CASSIVEGLTYEQYF. The DNA for the CDR3 is TGTGCCAGTAGTATAGTGGAGGGCCTTACCTACGAGCAGTACTTC.

The chain employs TRBV5-1 and TRBJ2-1; possibly TRBD1 for D (5 bases). CDR1 is SGHRS and CDR2 is YFSETQ in the germline V gene. Trimming stripped 1 base from V and 5 bases from J, with 10 bases between. The CDR3 totals 14 residues. The CDR3 protein is CASSLPRGDNEQFF. Written as DNA, the CDR3 is TGCGCCAGCAGCTTGCCTAGGGGCGACAATGAGCAGTTCTTC. Based on the CDR3 plus reference TRBV5-1 and TRBJ2-1, the full variable domain is KAGVTQTPRYLIKTRGQQVTLSCSPISGHRSVSWYQQTPGQGLQFLFEYFSETQRNKGNFPGRFSGRQFSNSRSEMNVSTLELGDSALYLCASSLPRGDNEQFFGPGTRLTVL.

This chain uses TRBV9 with TRBJ2-3; tentatively, D is TRBD2 (5 bases). This CDR3 has 20 amino acids. The V and J ends lost 3 bases and 2 bases respectively, with 28 bases between them. The V gene's germline CDR1 is SGDLS and CDR2 YYNGEE. The CDR3 DNA is TGTGCCAGCAGCGGATATGGGCGTGAGGGCCCCTCTTATTACACAGATACGCAGTATTTT. Residues: CASSGYGREGPSYYTDTQYF.

V and J are TRBV19 and TRBJ2-1; 8 bases agree with TRBD1. Trimming at V came to 11 bases and at J to 2 bases, leaving 8 bases not matched to a gene. CDR1 LNHDA and CDR2 SQIVND come from the germline V gene (reference sequence). This CDR3 is built from 14 residues. The CDR3 DNA is TGTGCCTCCCAATACAGGGGGGCCTACAATGAGCAGTTCTTC. Translating gives CASQYRGAYNEQFF.

This sequence joins TRBV6-1 and TRBJ2-2; possibly TRBD2 for D (5 bases). V dropped 1 base and J dropped 2 bases, with 11 bases sitting between them. This CDR3 has 16 amino acids. Germline loops: CDR1 MNHNS, CDR2 SASEGT. CDR3 DNA: TGTGCCAGCAGTGAAGGGAGGCTAGTTAACACCGGGGAGCTGTTTTTT. This codes for CASSEGRLVNTGELFF.

The rearrangement joins TRBV7-9 to TRBJ2-5, with 7 bases identical to TRBD2. The CDR3 consists of 11 residues. Germline V CDR1 and CDR2: SEHNR, FQNEAQ (reference sequence). Unmatched junction bases numbered 1, after V lost 4 bases and J lost 8 bases. CDR3 loop: CASSSSGTQYF. The CDR3 bases are TGTGCCAGCAGCTCTAGCGGAACCCAGTACTTC.

In the case of this clone: Other DNA sequences of this sample code for an identical CDR3. V is TRBV6-5 and J is TRBJ2-1; 7 positions agree with TRBD2. Germline V lookup: CDR1 MNHEY, CDR2 SVGAGI. The CDR3 is 14 amino acids. The ends lost 5 bases at V and 7 bases at J; junction bases unmatched: 8. In DNA form, the CDR3 reads TGTGCCAGCAGTCAAAAATGGACTAGAAATGAGCAGTTCTTC. It codes for CASSQKWTRNEQFF.

The CDR3 loop reads CSVEESGEAFF. CDR3 DNA: TGCAGCGTTGAAGAATCCGGTGAAGCTTTCTTT. V is TRBV29-1 and J is TRBJ1-1; no clear D. With 0 bases removed from V and 7 bases from J, the gap between germline ends came to 6 bases. Germline V CDR1 and CDR2: SQVTM, ANQGSEA. There are 11 residues in the CDR3.

The chain links TRBV6-1 to TRBJ2-7, with TRBD1 matching 7 bases. Germline lookup yields CDR1 MNHNS and CDR2 SASEGT. V dropped 3 bases and J dropped 0; count of bases not matched to a gene: 5. The CDR3 consists of 15 residues. The CDR3 coding sequence is TGTGCCAGCAGTGAGAGACAGGGCAGCTCCTACGAGCAGTACTTC. Protein product: CASSERQGSSYEQYF.

J is TRBJ2-7 and V is TRBV30; TRBD1 aligns across 7 bases. Germline V gives CDR1 GTSNPN, CDR2 SVGIG (reference sequence). The CDR3 loop spans 14 amino acids. With 1 base clipped from V and 0 bases from J, the junction kept 3 bases outside the gene matches. Here the CDR3 DNA reads TGTGCCTGGAGTGACAGGGGCTACTCCTACGAGCAGTACTTC. It codes for CAWSDRGYSYEQYF.

The rearrangement uses TRBV6-6 and TRBJ2-7; D is possibly TRBD1 (6 bases). The V end lost 0 bases, the J end lost 5 bases, and 11 bases lay between the germline ends. Germline lookup yields CDR1 MNHNY and CDR2 SVGAGI (reference sequence). The CDR3 sequence is 14 residues long. This CDR3 is CASSYSPGENEQYF. CDR3 coding DNA: TGTGCCAGCAGTTACTCTCCAGGGGAGAACGAGCAGTACTTC.

This chain links TRBV19 with TRBJ2-1; 10 nucleotides agree with TRBD2. In germline, CDR1 is LNHDA, CDR2 SQIVND (reference sequence). This CDR3 contains 15 residues. Trimming took 6 bases from V and 5 from J; bases not matched to a gene: 7. CDR3 residues: CASSPGLAPDNEQFF. CDR3 nucleotides: TGTGCCAGTAGCCCGGGACTAGCGCCAGACAATGAGCAGTTCTTC. Full variable domain (rest looked up from reference TRBV19 and TRBJ2-1): DGGITQSPKYLFRKEGQNVTLSCEQNLNHDAMYWYRQDPGQGLRLIYYSQIVNDFQKGDIAEGYSVSREKKESFPLTVTSAQKNPTAFYLCASSPGLAPDNEQFFGPGTRLTVL.

The chain joins TRBV6-1 to TRBJ1-3; 12 nucleotides align to TRBD1. The CDR3 loop spans 19 amino acids. With V trimmed by 4 bases and J by 2 bases, 12 bases remained unmatched. CDR1 and CDR2 from the germline V gene are MNHNS and SASEGT. The CDR3, as DNA: TGTGCCAGCAGTGTAATGGGACAGGGGGCTTTGGCGCCTGGAAACACCATATATTTT. It codes for CASSVMGQGALAPGNTIYF.

The CDR3 DNA reads as TGTGCCAGCAGCCCCCGGGGGAGCCCCTACGAGCAGTACTTC. It specifies CASSPRGSPYEQYF. The chain is built from TRBV7-9 and TRBJ2-7; a possible D gene is TRBD2 (6 bases). The V gene's germline CDR1 is SEHNR and CDR2 FQNEAQ (reference sequence). This CDR3 has 14 residues. Trimming stripped 5 bases from V and 2 bases from J, with 13 bases between.

The J gene is TRBJ2-5, the V gene TRBV9; maybe TRBD2 (5 bases). Per the germline V gene, CDR1 is SGDLS and CDR2 is YYNGEE. Trimming pared 1 base from V and 4 bases from J, leaving 20 bases between. The CDR3 runs to 17 residues. The DNA for the CDR3 is TGTGCCAGCAGCGTATACGGAGCGGCTTTCGGGCGAGAGACCCAGTACTTC. Translating gives CASSVYGAAFGRETQYF.

This sequence joins TRBV6-6 and TRBJ1-2; no firm D call. Germline assignment: CDR1 MNHNY and CDR2 SVGAGI (reference sequence). Trimming cost V 7 bases and J 2 bases, with 11 bases left between them. There are 13 residues in the CDR3. The CDR3 nucleotides are TGTGCCAGCAATGAGGCGCTCAACTATGGCTACACCTTC. It yields the protein CASNEALNYGYTF.